What follows is one TCR beta chain and its context. J was trimmed by 0 bases and V by 3 bases; bases with no gene match: 2. The CDR3 has 15 amino acids. CDR1 and CDR2 from the germline V gene are SGDLS and YYNGEE. These data originate in a study of shared T cell receptors in the human thymus. The assay was immunoSEQ multiplex PCR, and TCRdb's table has in-frame clones only and misses some. The data show hundreds of thousands of clones, 70% to 90% seen once. The sample was also reused in another study, on human thymus T cells.

The V gene is TRBV9, the J gene TRBJ2-5, with 10 bases identical to TRBD2. The sequence was obtained from a boy younger than two with a congenital heart defect. The specimen sequenced was thymocytes. CDR3 DNA: TGTGCCAGCAGCGCCGGACTAGCGGACCAAGAGACCCAGTACTTC. It is translated as CASSAGLADQETQYF.